A selection of T cell receptor beta chains follows, all from one sample in a study of Graves' ophthalmopathy and Graves' hyperthyroidism. TCRdb recomputed calls from the multiplex PCR reads with MiXCR, one row per CDR3 protein. The sample includes some 520,000 distinct CDR3 sequences, around 14% of them seen just once. Sequencing was done on a sample of blood. The source is a woman aged 25 to 39 with Graves' ophthalmopathy. Each CDR3 is given with its conserved first and last residue. D genes are given only for firm matches. Clone size is given for some rows only: seen once, a few or many times, or a class if the clone is expanded.

CDR3 DNA,CDR3 protein,J gene,V gene,D gene,clone size
TGTGCCAGCAGCCGAAAGACTAGCGGGACTCCCGAGCAGTACTTC,CASSRKTSGTPEQYF,TRBJ2-7,TRBV3-1,TRBD2,few
TGTGCCACCAGTGATCCCCTCGGAGGGCCGGAGACCCAGTACTTC,CATSDPLGGPETQYF,TRBJ2-5,TRBV24-1,.,many
TGCAGCGTTGGACTAGCGGGGGTACAAGAGACCCAGTACTTC,CSVGLAGVQETQYF,TRBJ2-5,TRBV29-1,TRBD2,many
TGCAGCGTTGAATTCGGGACAGCTGGAAACACCATATATTTT,CSVEFGTAGNTIYF,TRBJ1-3,TRBV29-1,TRBD1,many
TGCAGTGCTAGATCGGGCGGATCGAGCAATCAGCCCCAGCATTTT,CSARSGGSSNQPQHF,TRBJ1-5,TRBV20-1,.,many
TGTGCCACAGCCCTTACAGGGGACACTGAAGCTTTCTTT,CATALTGDTEAFF,TRBJ1-1,TRBV10-3,TRBD1,many
TGTGCCAGCAGCCACAAGTTGGATGGAGGGGCAGATACGCAGTATTTT,CASSHKLDGGADTQYF,TRBJ2-3,TRBV4-2,.,.
TGTGCCAGCAGCACTCGACAGGGTTTAAGAATCACTGAAGCTTTCTTT,CASSTRQGLRITEAFF,TRBJ1-1,TRBV28,TRBD1,.
TGTGCCAGCAGTTTCCAGCGGGAGTTCGGGATAAACGAGCAGTACTTC,CASSFQREFGINEQYF,TRBJ2-7,TRBV28,TRBD2,.
TGTGCCAGCAGCTTGGGCACCGGGACAGGGAACACTGAAGCTTTCTTT,CASSLGTGTGNTEAFF,TRBJ1-1,TRBV7-6,TRBD1,many
TGTGCCAGCAGCTTAGGGGCGGCCCCCGATCAGCCCCAGCATTTT,CASSLGAAPDQPQHF,TRBJ1-5,TRBV12-3/TRBV12-4,.,.
TGTACCAGCAGTCCGGGTTTCGGGGACGGCTATGGCTACACCTTC,CTSSPGFGDGYGYTF,TRBJ1-2,TRBV12-3/TRBV12-4,.,many
TGTGCCAGCAGTTTATCCTGGGAGGGGAACACTGAAGCTTTCTTT,CASSLSWEGNTEAFF,TRBJ1-1,TRBV28,.,many
TGTGCCAGCAGCTCCCACTCGGACAGGTCCCAAGAGACCCAGTACTTC,CASSSHSDRSQETQYF,TRBJ2-5,TRBV7-2,TRBD1,many
TGCGCCAGCAGCTTGGGACCAGCCTATGGAAACACCATATATTTT,CASSLGPAYGNTIYF,TRBJ1-3,TRBV5-1,.,few
TGTGCCAGCAGTGAATCCTACACCGGGGAGCTGTTTTTT,CASSESYTGELFF,TRBJ2-2,TRBV6-1,.,many
TGTGCCAGCAGCCCCCATAGCGGGCGAGAGACCCAGTACTTC,CASSPHSGRETQYF,TRBJ2-5,TRBV7-2,TRBD2,many
TGCAGTGCTGCCGCTGCGGACACTGAAGCTTTCTTT,CSAAAADTEAFF,TRBJ1-1,TRBV20-1,.,many
TGTGCCAGCAGTAACCGGGACAAAATAAATTCACCCCTCCACTTT,CASSNRDKINSPLHF,TRBJ1-6,TRBV6-5,.,many
TGTGCTAGTGGTTTGGAGACCTATGGCTACACCTTC,CASGLETYGYTF,TRBJ1-2,TRBV12-5,.,many
TGTGCCAGCAGTTTGGGGGGTGGCAGAAGCTACGAGCAGTACTTC,CASSLGGGRSYEQYF,TRBJ2-7,TRBV28,.,many
TGTGCCAGCAGTTTGGATGCCGACAGTCTAGCTTTCTTT,CASSLDADSLAFF,TRBJ1-1,TRBV12-3/TRBV12-4,.,many
TGTGCTAGTGGTTTGAATGTCTACGAGCAGTACTTC,CASGLNVYEQYF,TRBJ2-7,TRBV12-5,.,many
TGTGCCAGCAGTTTTGGGACTAGCGGGAGGGCTTCATACGAGCAGTACTTC,CASSFGTSGRASYEQYF,TRBJ2-7,TRBV12-3/TRBV12-4,TRBD2,.
TGTGCTAGTGGTTTGGTGCGGGAGCAGTACTTC,CASGLVREQYF,TRBJ2-7,TRBV12-5,.,many
TGTGCCAGCAGCACTGACAGGGGACAGGGGGGCTACACCTTC,CASSTDRGQGGYTF,TRBJ1-2,TRBV12-3/TRBV12-4,TRBD1,many
TGCAGTGCTAGAGAAGGGACTAAAGAGACCCAGTACTTC,CSAREGTKETQYF,TRBJ2-5,TRBV20-1,TRBD2,many
TGCGCCAGCAGCCTTCGAAGGGACACGCGCAATCAGCCCCAGCATTTT,CASSLRRDTRNQPQHF,TRBJ1-5,TRBV4-1,.,many
TGTGCCACCAGCAGAGGCTTTAGCGGGAGGGCCGATGGAAACATTCAGTACTTC,CATSRGFSGRADGNIQYF,TRBJ2-4,TRBV15,TRBD2,many
TGTGCCAGCAGCTTAGGGGGACTAGCGGCCGGGGAGCTGTTTTTT,CASSLGGLAAGELFF,TRBJ2-2,TRBV11-2,TRBD2,many
TGTGCCACCAGTCGGACAGGCTACGAGCAGTACTTC,CATSRTGYEQYF,TRBJ2-7,TRBV24-1,TRBD1,many
TGTGCCACCAAGCCGAACACTGAAGCTTTCTTT,CATKPNTEAFF,TRBJ1-1,TRBV15,.,many
TGTGCCAGCGCTCGGGGCAGGACAGCCGAGACCCAGTACTTC,CASARGRTAETQYF,TRBJ2-5,TRBV2,.,many
TGTGCCAGCAGTTACACGGCCAGAAACTATGGCTACACCTTC,CASSYTARNYGYTF,TRBJ1-2,TRBV6-2/TRBV6-3,.,.
TGCGCCAGCAGCCATACAAGTTACCAAGAGACCCTGTACTTC,CASSHTSYQETLYF,TRBJ2-5,TRBV5-1,.,.
TGCAGCGTCGCAGGGGGAAACTCTGGAAACACCATATATTTT,CSVAGGNSGNTIYF,TRBJ1-3,TRBV29-1,TRBD1,many
TGCGCCAGCAGCCGGTCTGGGGGGGGACAGGGAGGCACTGAAGCTTTCTTT,CASSRSGGGQGGTEAFF,TRBJ1-1,TRBV4-1,TRBD1,few
TGTGCCATCAGTGGGGGGGCTAGCACAGATACGCAGTATTTT,CAISGGASTDTQYF,TRBJ2-3,TRBV10-3,.,many
TGCAGTGCCCAACGGGACTTGAACACTGAAGCTTTCTTT,CSAQRDLNTEAFF,TRBJ1-1,TRBV20-1,.,.
TGTGCCAGCAGCCAAGGGGCCCTGGGGCCTTACGAGCTGTACTTC,CASSQGALGPYELYF,TRBJ2-7,TRBV4-2,.,.
TGTGCCAGCAGCGTTCGTCGGGTGAACACCGGGGAGCTGTTTTTT,CASSVRRVNTGELFF,TRBJ2-2,TRBV7-8,.,many
TGTGCCAGCCAAATTCCGGGGCAAGGGGGAAATGAAGCTTTCTTT,CASQIPGQGGNEAFF,TRBJ1-1,TRBV6-2/TRBV6-3,.,many
TGTGCCAGCAGTCCCAACCCGGCCTCAGATACGCAGTATTTT,CASSPNPASDTQYF,TRBJ2-3,TRBV27,.,few
TGTGCCAGCAGCTTCGTATCCGGGGATTTGACTGAAGCTTTCTTT,CASSFVSGDLTEAFF,TRBJ1-1,TRBV7-9,.,many
TGTGCCAGCAGTTTAGAACGGGTGGCTTTCTTT,CASSLERVAFF,TRBJ1-1,TRBV12-3/TRBV12-4,.,many
TGCGCCAGCAGCGACCGGGACAGGGCCTATAGAGGCAATCAGCCCCAGCATTTT,CASSDRDRAYRGNQPQHF,TRBJ1-5,TRBV5-1,TRBD1,many
TGTGCCAGCAGCTTACTACCGGGGGGGAACACCGGGGAGCTGTTTTTT,CASSLLPGGNTGELFF,TRBJ2-2,TRBV7-6,TRBD2,many
TGTGCCAGCAGCTTTCGCCCTCCGTTGTTTCGGGGGACCCACTTAAGCTCCTACGAGCAGTACTTC,CASSFRPPLFRGTHLSSYEQYF,TRBJ2-7,TRBV12-1,.,many
TGCGCCAGCAGCCAAGGACGGGGGACCTACGAGCAGTACTTC,CASSQGRGTYEQYF,TRBJ2-7,TRBV4-1,.,many